These T cell receptor beta chains were read from a single sample in a study of blood T cells in healthy people across ages. TCRdb re-called the 5' RACE reads with MiXCR, one entry per CDR3 protein. The sample carries approximately 600,000 distinct CDR3 sequences, roughly 53% recorded once. The sample comprised blood. The receptors derive from a man between 60 and 70 years old in good health. The CDR3 runs from the conserved cysteine through the conserved F or W. Fields, in order: CDR3 protein, D gene, clone size, J gene, V gene. A D gene is named only where the DNA matches it firmly. Rows give clone size only sometimes, using once, few, many, or a class for an expanded clone.

CDR3: CASSEPSGLPRGEQFF
D: TRBD2
size: -
J: TRBJ2-1
V: TRBV2

CDR3: CASSSLGVKLFF
D: -
size: -
J: TRBJ1-4
V: TRBV5-6

CDR3: CASGSGAGDGGEQFF
D: -
size: -
J: TRBJ2-1
V: TRBV12-5

CDR3: CASSQTIFQETQYF
D: -
size: once
J: TRBJ2-5
V: TRBV9

CDR3: CSVPQSGYGGEQFF
D: -
size: -
J: TRBJ2-1
V: TRBV20-1

CDR3: CASSFGTTSQETQYF
D: TRBD2
size: few
J: TRBJ2-5
V: TRBV5-1

CDR3: CSVETSLSYEQYF
D: -
size: -
J: TRBJ2-7
V: TRBV29-1

CDR3: CAGTIAGSFGETQYF
D: TRBD2
size: few
J: TRBJ2-5
V: TRBV28

CDR3: CATSRGLAGQEAQYF
D: TRBD2
size: -
J: TRBJ2-5
V: TRBV15

CDR3: CASSVVATSGTHEQFF
D: TRBD2
size: -
J: TRBJ2-1
V: TRBV9

CDR3: CASSLGAGSGRYTEAFF
D: -
size: -
J: TRBJ1-1
V: TRBV12-3/TRBV12-4

CDR3: CASSLGEGSYQPQHF
D: -
size: -
J: TRBJ1-5
V: TRBV5-1

CDR3: CASSAGQGLYNEQFF
D: TRBD1
size: -
J: TRBJ2-1
V: TRBV11-3

CDR3: CASSLDLNYGYTF
D: -
size: -
J: TRBJ1-2
V: TRBV13